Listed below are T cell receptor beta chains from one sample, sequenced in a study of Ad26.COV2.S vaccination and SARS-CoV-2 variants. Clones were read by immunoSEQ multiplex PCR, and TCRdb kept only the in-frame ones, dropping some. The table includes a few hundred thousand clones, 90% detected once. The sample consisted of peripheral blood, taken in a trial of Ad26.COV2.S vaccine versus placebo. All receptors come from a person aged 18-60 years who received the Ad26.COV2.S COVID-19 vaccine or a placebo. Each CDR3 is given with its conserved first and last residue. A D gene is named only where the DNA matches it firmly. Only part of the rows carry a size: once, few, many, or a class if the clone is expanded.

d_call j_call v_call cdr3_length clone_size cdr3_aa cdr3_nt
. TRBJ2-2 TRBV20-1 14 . CSASPGANTGELFF TGCAGTGCTAGTCCGGGGGCAAACACCGGGGAGCTGTTTTTT
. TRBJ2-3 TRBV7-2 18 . CASSLVTAGWYQTDTQYF TGTGCCAGCAGCTTAGTGACGGCGGGGTGGTATCAGACAGATACGCAGTATTTT
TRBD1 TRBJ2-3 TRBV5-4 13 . CASRDRGGDTQYF TGTGCCAGCCGGGACAGGGGAGGAGATACGCAGTATTTT
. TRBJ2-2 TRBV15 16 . CATSRAGTAFTGELFF TGTGCCACCAGCAGAGCTGGGACCGCTTTCACCGGGGAGCTGTTTTTT
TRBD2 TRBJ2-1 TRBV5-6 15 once CASSLAASGNNEQFF TGTGCCAGCAGCTTGGCGGCTAGCGGAAACAATGAGCAGTTCTTC
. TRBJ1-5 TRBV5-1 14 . CASSLGGIGQPQHF TGCGCCAGCAGCTTGGGGGGGATCGGCCAGCCCCAGCATTTT
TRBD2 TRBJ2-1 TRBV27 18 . CASSRGLAGTEGYNEQFF TGTGCCAGCAGCCGCGGACTAGCGGGAACGGAGGGATACAATGAGCAGTTCTTC
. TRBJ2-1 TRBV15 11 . CATSKEDEQFF TGTGCCACCAGCAAAGAAGATGAGCAGTTCTTC
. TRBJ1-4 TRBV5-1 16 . CASSLEGSGFGEKLFF TGCGCCAGCAGCTTGGAAGGATCAGGGTTCGGAGAAAAACTGTTTTTT
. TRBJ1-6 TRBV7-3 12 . CASSSGNSPLHF TGTGCCAGCAGCTCCGGGAATTCACCCCTCCACTTT
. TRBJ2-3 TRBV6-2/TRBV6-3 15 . CASSLSSGGTDTQYF TGTGCCAGCAGTTTATCATCTGGAGGCACAGATACGCAGTATTTT
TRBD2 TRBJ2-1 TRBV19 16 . CASSIWSGVDPNEQFF TGTGCCAGTAGTATATGGAGCGGGGTTGACCCCAATGAGCAGTTCTTC
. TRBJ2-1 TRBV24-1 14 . CATSDLGGEHEQFF TGTGCCACCAGTGATTTAGGTGGAGAGCATGAGCAGTTCTTC
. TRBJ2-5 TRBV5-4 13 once CASSLAAGETQYF TGTGCCAGCAGCTTGGCAGCAGGAGAGACCCAGTACTTC
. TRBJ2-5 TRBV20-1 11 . CSARPTETQYF TGCAGTGCTAGACCGACGGAAACCCAGTACTTC
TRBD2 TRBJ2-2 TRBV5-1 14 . CATKAGANTGELFF TGCGCCACCAAAGCGGGAGCGAACACCGGGGAGCTGTTTTTT
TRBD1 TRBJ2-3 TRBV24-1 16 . CATSDPRQGNTDTQYF TGTGCCACCAGTGATCCCCGACAGGGGAACACAGATACGCAGTATTTT
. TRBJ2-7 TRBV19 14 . CASSMGIPFYEQYF TGTGCCAGTAGTATGGGAATCCCCTTCTACGAGCAGTACTTC
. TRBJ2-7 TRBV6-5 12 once CASMNRANEQYF TGTGCCAGCATGAACAGGGCCAACGAGCAGTACTTC
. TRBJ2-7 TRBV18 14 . CASSPDKGSYEQYF TGTGCCAGCTCACCGGATAAGGGGTCTTACGAGCAGTACTTC
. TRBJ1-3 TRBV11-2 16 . CASSLVAGSSGNTIYF TGTGCCAGCAGCTTAGTTGCAGGGAGCTCTGGAAACACCATATATTTT
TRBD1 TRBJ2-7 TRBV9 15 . CASSLGQGESYEQYF TGTGCCAGCAGCCTCGGACAGGGCGAATCCTACGAGCAGTACTTC
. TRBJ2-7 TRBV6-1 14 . CASSEEIGLYEQYF TGTGCCAGCAGTGAAGAAATAGGGCTGTACGAGCAGTACTTC
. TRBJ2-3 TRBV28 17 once CASSSGGGGQVTDTQYF TGTGCCAGCAGTTCAGGAGGGGGAGGGCAAGTCACAGATACGCAGTATTTT
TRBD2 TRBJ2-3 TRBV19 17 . CASSMPQGLASTDTQYF TGTGCCAGTAGTATGCCCCAGGGACTAGCGAGCACAGATACGCAGTATTTT
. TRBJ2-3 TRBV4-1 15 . CASSQTGTLADTQYF TGCGCCAGCAGCCAAACAGGGACGTTGGCAGATACGCAGTATTTT
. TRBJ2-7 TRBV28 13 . CASRAAGLYEQYF TGTGCCAGCAGAGCGGCAGGGCTGTACGAGCAGTACTTC
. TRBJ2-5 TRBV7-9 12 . CASSRGQETQYF TGTGCCAGCAGCCGCGGGCAAGAGACCCAGTACTTC
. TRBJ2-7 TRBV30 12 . CAWSDPPGEQYF TGTGCCTGGAGCGACCCTCCGGGGGAGCAGTACTTC
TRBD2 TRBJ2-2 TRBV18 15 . CASSPRLAGTGELFF TGTGCCAGCTCACCTCGTCTAGCGGGCACCGGGGAGCTGTTTTTT
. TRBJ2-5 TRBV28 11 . CASSQQETQYF TGTGCCAGCAGTCAACAAGAGACCCAGTACTTC
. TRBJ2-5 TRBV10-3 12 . CAISLERETQYF TGTGCCATCAGTTTAGAGAGAGAGACCCAGTACTTC
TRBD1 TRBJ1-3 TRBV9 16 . CASSVARGQGADTIYF TGTGCCAGCAGCGTCGCTCGGGGACAGGGGGCAGACACCATATATTTT
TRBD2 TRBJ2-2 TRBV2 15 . CASGSGLAWSGELFF TGTGCCAGCGGGTCAGGACTAGCGTGGAGCGGGGAGCTGTTTTTT
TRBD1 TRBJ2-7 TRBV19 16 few CASRKKDRGETYEQYF TGTGCCAGTAGAAAGAAGGACAGGGGAGAAACCTACGAGCAGTACTTC
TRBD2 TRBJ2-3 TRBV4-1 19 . CASSQDRTSGTISTDTQYF TGCGCCAGCAGCCAAGATCGGACTAGCGGGACCATTAGCACAGATACGCAGTATTTT
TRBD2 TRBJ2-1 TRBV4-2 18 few CASSQDTIGLGPYNEQFF TGTGCCAGCAGCCAAGATACGATCGGACTAGGCCCCTACAATGAGCAGTTCTTC
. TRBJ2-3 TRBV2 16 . CASSEDSATSTDTQYF TGTGCCAGCAGTGAGGATAGCGCAACTAGCACAGATACGCAGTATTTT
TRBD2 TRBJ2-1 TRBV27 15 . CASSDGGTVYNEQFF TGTGCCAGCAGCGACGGGGGGACTGTCTACAATGAGCAGTTCTTC
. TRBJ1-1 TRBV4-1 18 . CASSHQKSSLPLTAEAFF TGCGCCAGCAGCCACCAAAAGAGCAGCCTGCCACTCACGGCTGAAGCTTTCTTT
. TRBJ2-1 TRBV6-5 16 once CASSFPSVVAVNEQFF TGTGCCAGCAGTTTCCCAAGCGTAGTAGCGGTTAATGAGCAGTTCTTC
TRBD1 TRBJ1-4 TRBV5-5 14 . CASSLRDRDEKLFF TGTGCCAGCAGCCTCCGGGACAGGGACGAAAAACTGTTTTTT
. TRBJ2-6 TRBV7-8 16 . CASSAARRLGANVLTF TGTGCCAGCAGCGCAGCCCGACGTCTTGGGGCCAACGTCCTGACTTTC
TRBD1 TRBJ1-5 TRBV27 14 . CASSTGGNNQPQHF TGTGCCAGCAGTACAGGGGGCAATAATCAGCCCCAGCATTTT
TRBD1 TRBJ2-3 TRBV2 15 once CASSPDRGYTDTQYF TGTGCCAGCAGTCCGGACAGGGGGTACACAGATACGCAGTATTTT
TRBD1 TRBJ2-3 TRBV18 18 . CASSPGQGDLSGTDTQYF TGTGCCAGCTCACCTGGACAGGGGGATCTCTCTGGCACAGATACGCAGTATTTT
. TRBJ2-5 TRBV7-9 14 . CASSYKDHQETQYF TGTGCCAGCAGCTATAAAGACCACCAAGAGACCCAGTACTTC
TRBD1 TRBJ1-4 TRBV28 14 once CASSQTGSNEKLFF TGTGCCAGCAGCCAGACAGGGAGTAATGAAAAACTGTTTTTT
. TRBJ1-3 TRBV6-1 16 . CASSDVRQDSGNTIYF TGTGCCAGCAGTGACGTGAGACAGGACTCTGGAAACACCATATATTTT
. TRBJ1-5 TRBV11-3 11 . CASRGRQPQHF TGTGCCAGCAGGGGGAGACAGCCCCAGCATTTT
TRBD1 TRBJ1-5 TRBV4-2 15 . CASSRNRGSGQPQHF TGTGCCAGCAGCCGCAACAGGGGTTCAGGTCAGCCCCAGCATTTT
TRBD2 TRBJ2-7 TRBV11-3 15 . CASSLGVAGESEQYF TGTGCCAGCAGCTTAGGTGTAGCGGGAGAGAGCGAGCAGTACTTC
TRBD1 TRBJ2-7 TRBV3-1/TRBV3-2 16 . CASSQEGQGLSYEQYF TGTGCCAGCAGCCAAGAAGGACAGGGGCTCTCCTACGAGCAGTACTTC
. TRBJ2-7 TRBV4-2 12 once CASSLSSYEQYF TGTGCCAGCAGCCTCTCCTCCTACGAGCAGTACTTC
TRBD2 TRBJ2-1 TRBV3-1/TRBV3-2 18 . CASSQEMVAGGGFNEQFF TGTGCCAGCAGCCAAGAGATGGTGGCGGGAGGAGGTTTCAATGAGCAGTTCTTC
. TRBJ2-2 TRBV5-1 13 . CASSLQTTGELFF TGCGCCAGCAGCCTACAGACCACCGGGGAGCTGTTTTTT
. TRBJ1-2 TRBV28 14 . CASSLDNRAGGYTF TGTGCCAGCAGTTTGGACAATCGGGCGGGTGGCTACACCTTC
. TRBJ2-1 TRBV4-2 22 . CASSPQTGVPPSGVGDYNEQFF TGTGCCAGCAGCCCCCAAACCGGGGTACCTCCGTCGGGAGTGGGGGATTACAATGAGCAGTTCTTC
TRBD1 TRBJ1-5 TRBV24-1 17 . CATSDGTGGKGNQPQHF TGTGCCACCAGTGACGGTACAGGGGGCAAAGGCAATCAGCCCCAGCATTTT
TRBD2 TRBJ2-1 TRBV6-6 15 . CASTPKRGGYNEQFF TGTGCCAGCACCCCAAAGCGGGGAGGGTACAATGAGCAGTTCTTC